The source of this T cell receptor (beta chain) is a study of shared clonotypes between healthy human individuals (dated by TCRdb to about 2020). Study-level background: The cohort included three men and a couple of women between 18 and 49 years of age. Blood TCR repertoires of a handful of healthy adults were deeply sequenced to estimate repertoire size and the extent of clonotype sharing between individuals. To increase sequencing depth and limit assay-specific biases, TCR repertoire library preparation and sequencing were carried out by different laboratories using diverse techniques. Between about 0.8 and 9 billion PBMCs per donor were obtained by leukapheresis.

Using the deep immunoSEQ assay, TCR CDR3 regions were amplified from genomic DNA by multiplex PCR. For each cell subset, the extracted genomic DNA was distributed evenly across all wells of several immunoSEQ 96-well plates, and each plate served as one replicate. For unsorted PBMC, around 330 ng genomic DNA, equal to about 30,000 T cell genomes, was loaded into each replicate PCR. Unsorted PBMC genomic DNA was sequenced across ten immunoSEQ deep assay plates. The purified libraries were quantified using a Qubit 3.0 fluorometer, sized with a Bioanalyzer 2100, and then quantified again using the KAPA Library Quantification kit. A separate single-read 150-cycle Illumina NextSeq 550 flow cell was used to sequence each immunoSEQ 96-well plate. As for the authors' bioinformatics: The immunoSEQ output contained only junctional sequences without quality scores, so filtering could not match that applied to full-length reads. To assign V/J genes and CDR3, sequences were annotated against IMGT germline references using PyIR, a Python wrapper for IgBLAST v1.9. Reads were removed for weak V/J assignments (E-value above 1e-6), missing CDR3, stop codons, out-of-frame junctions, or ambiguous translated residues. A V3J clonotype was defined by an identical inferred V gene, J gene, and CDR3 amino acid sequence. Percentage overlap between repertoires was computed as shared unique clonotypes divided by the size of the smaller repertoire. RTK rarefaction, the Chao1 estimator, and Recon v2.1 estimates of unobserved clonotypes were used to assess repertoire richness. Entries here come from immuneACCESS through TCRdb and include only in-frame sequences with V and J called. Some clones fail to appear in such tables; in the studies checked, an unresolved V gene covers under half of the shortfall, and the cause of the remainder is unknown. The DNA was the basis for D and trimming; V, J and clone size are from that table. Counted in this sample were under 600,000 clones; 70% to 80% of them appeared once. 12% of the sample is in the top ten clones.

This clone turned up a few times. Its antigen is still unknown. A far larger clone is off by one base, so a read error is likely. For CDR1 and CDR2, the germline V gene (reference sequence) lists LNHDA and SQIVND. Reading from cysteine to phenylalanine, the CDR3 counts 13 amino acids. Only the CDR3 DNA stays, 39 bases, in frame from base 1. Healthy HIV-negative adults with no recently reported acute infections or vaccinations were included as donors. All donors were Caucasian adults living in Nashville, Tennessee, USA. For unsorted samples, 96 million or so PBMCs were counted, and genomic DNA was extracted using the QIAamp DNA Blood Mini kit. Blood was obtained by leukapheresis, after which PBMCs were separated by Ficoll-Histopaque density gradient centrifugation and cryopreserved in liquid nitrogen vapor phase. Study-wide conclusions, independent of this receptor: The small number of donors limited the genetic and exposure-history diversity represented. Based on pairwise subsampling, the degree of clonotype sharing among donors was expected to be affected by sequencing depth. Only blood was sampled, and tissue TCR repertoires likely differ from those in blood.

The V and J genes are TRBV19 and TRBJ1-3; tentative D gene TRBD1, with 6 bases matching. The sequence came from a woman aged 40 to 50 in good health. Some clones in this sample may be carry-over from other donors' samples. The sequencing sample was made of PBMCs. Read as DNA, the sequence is TGTGCCAGCCAGGGGTCCTCTGGAGACACCATATATTTT. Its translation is CASQGSSGDTIYF.